This TCR beta chain was sequenced during a study of blood T cell repertoires in COVID-19. Study as a whole: Researchers got acute and convalescent COVID-19 samples from the United States, Italy and Spain. The analysed material was cDNA or gDNA that came from T cells, B-cell-depleted T cells, or PBMCs.

Germline values: CDR1 MGHRA, CDR2 YSYEKL. The CDR3 spans 14 residues. V was clipped by 1 base and J by 7 bases, with 11 bases between them. Original analysis: Estimated nucleated cell counts came from reference gene primer amplification. Method: immunoSEQ multiplex PCR; TCRdb's copy keeps in-frame clones and lacks some. V and J calls and clone size are as listed in that table; D and trimming were resolved from the DNA. The table lists about 150,000 clones, roughly nine tenths of them singletons. V usage is TRBV4-1 and J usage is TRBJ1-3, with a possible D match to TRBD1 (5 bases). Input material: peripheral blood. The sequence was collected from a man between 50 and 59 years old with acute or convalescent COVID-19. CDR3 in amino acids: CASSQGGDWNTIYF. The CDR3 region has the DNA TGCGCCAGCAGCCAAGGGGGGGATTGGAACACCATATATTTT.